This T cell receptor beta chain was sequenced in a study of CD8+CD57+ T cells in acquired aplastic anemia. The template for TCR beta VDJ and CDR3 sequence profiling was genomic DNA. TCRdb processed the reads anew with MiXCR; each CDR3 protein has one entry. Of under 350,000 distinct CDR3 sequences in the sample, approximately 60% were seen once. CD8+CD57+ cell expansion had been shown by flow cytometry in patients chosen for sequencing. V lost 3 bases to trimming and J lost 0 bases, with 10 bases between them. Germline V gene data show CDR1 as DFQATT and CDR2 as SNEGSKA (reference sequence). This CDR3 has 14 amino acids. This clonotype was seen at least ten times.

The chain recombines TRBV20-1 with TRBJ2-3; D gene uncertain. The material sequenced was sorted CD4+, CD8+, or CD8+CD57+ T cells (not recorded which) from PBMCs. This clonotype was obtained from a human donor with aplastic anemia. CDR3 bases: TGCAGTGCTAGTACGGGCGGTAGCACAGATACGCAGTATTTT. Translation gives CSASTGGSTDTQYF.